The 10 T cell receptor beta chains below all came from one sample that was sequenced in a study of human T cells and chemical hapten exposure. The time point is: pre-sensitization, week 0. Treatment meaning: therapeutic diphenylcyclopropenone sensitization with weekly scalp DPC. TCRdb independently ran MiXCR on the RACE reads; one entry per CDR3 protein. The data contain more than 250,000 distinct CDR3 sequences, 7.5% to 9% of them singletons. The sample consisted of whole blood, taken in connection with sensitization to the hapten diphenylcyclopropenone (DPC). These receptors were collected from a man between 18 and 35 years old with alopecia areata. Some clones in this sample may be carry-over from other donors' samples.

This clonotype was observed at least ten times. The V and J genes are TRBV28 and TRBJ1-2; tentative D call: TRBD1 (6 bases). Germline V gene lookup returns CDR1 MDHEN and CDR2 SYDVKM. V shed 7 bases and J shed 4 bases, with 19 bases lying between them. The CDR3 covers 15 residues. CDR3 in DNA: TGTGCCAGCACCCAGGCCAGGGGCGTCGGCTATGGCTACACCTTC. This gives the protein CASTQARGVGYGYTF.

In regard to this clonotype: The junction shows a germline mismatch at one end, possibly a read error. The genes are TRBV7-9 and TRBJ1-1; no definite D call. The CDR3 extends over 14 amino acids. Germline V gives CDR1 SEHNR, CDR2 FQNEAQ (reference sequence). CDR3 protein: CASSLVPGSTVAFF. The CDR3, as DNA: TGTGCCAGCAGCTTGGTTCCTGGCTCCACTGTAGCTTTCTTT.

Many counts were recorded for this clonotype. The chain uses TRBV6-5 and TRBJ2-5; 8 positions match TRBD1. The CDR3 covers 16 residues. Unmatched junction bases numbered 14, after V lost 7 bases and J lost 4 bases. CDR1 and CDR2 (germline): MNHEY, SVGAGI. In DNA form, the CDR3 reads TGTGCCAGCAACGACGGACAGGGCGTTTTCGGAGAGACCCAGTACTTC. This encodes CASNDGQGVFGETQYF.

The rearrangement links TRBV10-2 to TRBJ2-6, with D unresolved. V was trimmed by 2 bases and J by 2 bases, leaving 13 bases between them. CDR3 length: 17 amino acids. Germline V CDR1 and CDR2: WSHSY, SAAADI. The CDR3 DNA is TGCGCCAGCAGTGAGCCCCTTTTCCGGGCTGGGGCCAACGTCCTGACTTTC. Its translation is CASSEPLFRAGANVLTF.

This clonotype came up a few times. V usage is TRBV6-2 or TRBV6-3 and J usage is TRBJ2-1, with 14 bases that match TRBD2. The germline V gene encodes CDR1 MNHEY and CDR2 SVGEGT. The CDR3 has 20 residues. V shed 2 bases and J 0 bases; nucleotides not matched to a gene: 9. The CDR3 loop reads CASSYPLGTSGGSSYNEQFF. In DNA, the CDR3 is TGTGCCAGCAGTTACCCTCTAGGGACTAGCGGGGGAAGCTCCTACAATGAGCAGTTCTTC.

This clonotype was detected a few times. The rearrangement links TRBV7-9 to TRBJ2-2; no clear D gene. Germline CDR1 and CDR2: SEHNR and FQNEAQ (reference sequence). This CDR3 region has 13 residues. V was cut by 2 bases and J by 4 bases, with 5 bases left in between. CDR3 amino acids: CASSLPVTGELFF. Written as DNA, the CDR3 is TGTGCCAGCAGCTTACCCGTCACCGGGGAGCTGTTTTTT.

This clonotype was seen ten or more times. The chain joins TRBV7-9 to TRBJ1-6, with 8 bases identical to TRBD1. Germline V lookup: CDR1 SEHNR, CDR2 FQNEAQ (reference sequence). V lost 4 bases and J lost 12; bases outside the gene matches: 5. The CDR3 is 13 residues long. The CDR3 reads CASSSDRDLPLHF. CDR3 nucleotides: TGTGCCAGCAGCTCGGACAGGGACTTACCCCTCCACTTT.

This clonotype was recorded at least ten times. The CDR3 DNA sequence: TGTGCCAGCAGTCTCGGGACAACTAATCAGCCCCAGCATTTT. Protein sequence: CASSLGTTNQPQHF. The rearrangement uses TRBV6-2 or TRBV6-3 and TRBJ1-5; weak D call: TRBD1 (6 bases). The CDR3 is made up of 14 amino acids. V was pared by 5 bases and J by 4 bases, with 12 bases between. Germline-derived CDR1 and CDR2 are MNHEY and SVGEGT.

This clonotype was recorded a few times. The chain combines TRBV4-1 with TRBJ2-7; D possibly corresponds to TRBD1 (7 bases). The CDR3 sequence is 16 residues long. Trimming took off 0 bases at V and 6 bases at J, with 18 bases between the two ends. CDR1 is MGHRA and CDR2 is YSYEKL in the germline V gene. The chain's CDR3 is CASSQDFGAGGREQYF. CDR3 DNA sequence: TGCGCCAGCAGCCAAGATTTTGGGGCAGGGGGGCGCGAGCAGTACTTC.

This clonotype occurred a few times. The chain combines TRBV6-5 with TRBJ2-7; D is perhaps TRBD1 (6 bases). Trimming stripped 4 bases from V and 0 bases from J, with 16 bases between. The CDR3 runs 16 residues. CDR1 is MNHEY and CDR2 is SVGAGI in the germline V gene. CDR3 DNA: TGTGCCAGCAGTTCACCGGGACACCTGAGCTCCTACGAGCAGTACGTC. Its translation is CASSSPGHLSSYEQYV.